This TCR beta chain emerged from a study of blood T cell repertoires in COVID-19. Produced via immunoSEQ multiplex PCR; TCRdb's table is partial and in-frame only. The data hold about 200,000 clones, with 84% observed a single time. The CDR3 has 16 residues. The germline V gene has CDR1 LNHNV and CDR2 YYDKDF (reference sequence). V was trimmed by 5 bases and J by 5 bases, leaving 19 bases between them. This TCR was recovered from a woman in her 50s with active or convalescent COVID-19. The chain couples TRBV15 to TRBJ2-1; D possibly corresponds to TRBD2 (5 bases). The sample comprised peripheral blood. DNA for the CDR3: TGTGCCACCAGCGCTCCGGAGGAAGGCGCCGACAATGAGCAGTTCTTC. It encodes CATSAPEEGADNEQFF.